The rows below give T cell receptor beta chains drawn from one sample of a study of cytomegalovirus exposure and HLA in healthy donors. The protocol was immunoSEQ multiplex PCR, while the TCRdb copy is restricted to in-frame clones and leaves out a portion. The sample includes some 200,000 clones, about 79% of them seen just once. Input material: PBMCs. Receptors were obtained from a man in his late teens or twenties in good health and CMV-seronegative. The CDR3 runs from the conserved cysteine through the conserved F or W. D genes are given only for firm matches. Not all rows give a size; the values are once, few, many and, for expanded clones, a class.

TRBJ2-5	TRBD1	few	TRBV11-1	CASSRQGKTQYF	TGTGCCAGCAGCCGACAGGGAAAGACCCAGTACTTC
TRBJ2-5	TRBD1	-	TRBV29-1	CSVEVHRGQKETQYF	TGCAGCGTTGAAGTCCACAGGGGTCAGAAGGAGACCCAGTACTTC
TRBJ2-1	-	-	TRBV7-3	CASSFVSGFNEQFF	TGTGCCAGCAGCTTTGTTTCGGGGTTCAATGAGCAGTTCTTC
TRBJ2-4	-	-	TRBV5-4	CASSPTPGGRNIQYF	TGTGCCAGCAGCCCCACTCCGGGTGGGAGAAACATTCAGTACTTC
TRBJ2-2	TRBD2	-	TRBV11-2	CASSSGGLAANTGELFF	TGTGCCAGCAGCTCGGGGGGACTAGCGGCTAACACCGGGGAGCTGTTTTTT
TRBJ2-7	-	-	TRBV4-2	CASSPTWETNYEQYF	TGTGCCAGCAGCCCAACGTGGGAGACTAACTACGAGCAGTACTTC
TRBJ2-6	-	-	TRBV5-7	CASSSTGANVLTF	TGTGCCAGCAGCTCCACTGGGGCCAACGTCCTGACTTTC
TRBJ2-5	TRBD2	-	TRBV7-6	CASSLVAGGLMQETQYF	TGTGCCAGCAGCTTAGTTGCGGGAGGGCTAATGCAAGAGACCCAGTACTTC
TRBJ1-2	TRBD1	-	TRBV19	CASSIVVQGARGYTF	TGTGCCAGTAGTATTGTTGTTCAGGGGGCAAGGGGCTACACCTTC
TRBJ1-2	TRBD1	-	TRBV28	CASSTESGQGRDYGYTF	TGTGCCAGCAGTACCGAATCCGGACAGGGAAGGGACTATGGCTACACCTTC
TRBJ2-7	-	few	TRBV28	CASSPAALVFDEQYF	TGTGCCAGCAGTCCCGCGGCTCTAGTGTTCGACGAGCAGTACTTC
TRBJ2-7	TRBD2	-	TRBV11-2	CASSPTLGGVNEQYF	TGTGCCAGCAGCCCCACACTGGGGGGGGTCAACGAGCAGTACTTC
TRBJ1-2	-	-	TRBV6-5	CASSPGRNSYTF	TGTGCCAGCAGCCCCGGGAGGAACAGCTACACCTTC
TRBJ1-5	TRBD1	-	TRBV19	CASSIRDSNQPQHF	TGTGCCAGTAGTATCCGGGACAGTAATCAGCCCCAGCATTTT
TRBJ2-2	-	-	TRBV18	CASSPLRENTGELFF	TGTGCCAGCTCACCACTGCGGGAGAACACCGGGGAGCTGTTTTTT
TRBJ1-4	-	-	TRBV9	CASSVLGTPNEKLFF	TGTGCCAGCAGCGTACTCGGGACACCTAATGAAAAACTGTTTTTT
TRBJ2-5	TRBD1	few	TRBV5-1	CASSLDPPGQGSYEQHF	TGCGCCAGCAGCCTCGACCCGCCGGGACAGGGGTCCTACGAGCAGCACTTC
TRBJ2-7	TRBD2	-	TRBV28	CASSSPRGSGRAEQYF	TGTGCCAGCAGTTCCCCCCGGGGTAGCGGGAGAGCCGAGCAGTACTTC
TRBJ1-1	TRBD1	few	TRBV11-2	CASSPVQGFGSEAFF	TGTGCCAGCAGCCCGGTACAGGGGTTTGGCTCTGAAGCTTTCTTT
TRBJ2-5	TRBD2	-	TRBV29-1	CSVMGAGGVQGTQYF	TGCAGCGTTATGGGGGCGGGAGGTGTCCAGGGGACCCAGTACTTC
TRBJ2-2	TRBD1	-	TRBV6-1	CASSGQPNTGELFF	TGTGCCAGCTCGGGACAGCCGAACACCGGGGAGCTGTTTTTT
TRBJ2-7	TRBD1	-	TRBV9	CASSSGQAPLEQYF	TGTGCCAGCAGCTCGGGACAGGCCCCCCTCGAGCAGTACTTC
TRBJ2-1	-	-	TRBV7-6	CASSLARSSYNEQFF	TGTGCCAGCAGCTTAGCGCGAAGCTCCTACAATGAGCAGTTCTTC
TRBJ2-7	-	-	TRBV28	CASSFGLSYEQYF	TGTGCCAGCAGTTTCGGACTGTCCTACGAGCAGTACTTC
TRBJ2-3	TRBD1	-	TRBV28	CASSLGTGLTDTQYF	TGTGCCAGCAGCCTAGGGACAGGGCTCACAGATACGCAGTATTTT
TRBJ2-3	TRBD2	-	TRBV15	CATSREAPLAGGADTQYF	TGTGCCACCAGCAGAGAAGCCCCCCTAGCGGGAGGGGCAGATACGCAGTATTTT
TRBJ1-3	TRBD1	-	TRBV30	CAWTRTGDGNTIYF	TGTGCCTGGACCCGGACAGGGGATGGAAACACCATATATTTT
TRBJ2-7	-	few	TRBV7-7	CASSNGRGYEQYF	TGTGCTAGCAGCAACGGTAGGGGTTACGAGCAGTACTTC
TRBJ1-2	TRBD1	-	TRBV7-9	CASSFGQGDGYTF	TGTGCCAGCAGCTTCGGACAGGGGGATGGCTACACCTTC
TRBJ2-1	TRBD2	-	TRBV19	CASMNSGSDEQFF	TGTGCCAGTATGAATAGCGGGAGCGATGAGCAGTTCTTC
TRBJ2-1	TRBD2	few	TRBV6-1	CASRAGGYNEQFF	TGTGCCAGCAGGGCGGGGGGCTACAATGAGCAGTTCTTC
TRBJ2-2	-	-	TRBV6-4	CASRLDRNTGELFF	TGTGCCAGCAGACTGGACAGGAACACCGGGGAGCTGTTTTTT
TRBJ2-2	TRBD1	once	TRBV10-3	CAIRPPGQGDTGELFF	TGTGCCATTAGGCCCCCGGGACAGGGTGACACCGGGGAGCTGTTTTTT
TRBJ1-1	-	-	TRBV5-5	CASSFGRAAFF	TGTGCCAGCAGCTTTGGCAGGGCGGCTTTCTTT
TRBJ1-5	-	-	TRBV5-1	CASSLGQNNQPQHF	TGCGCCAGCAGCTTGGGACAGAACAATCAGCCCCAGCATTTT
TRBJ2-5	-	-	TRBV9	CASSGSRGGPQETQYF	TGTGCCAGCAGCGGCAGTAGGGGGGGTCCCCAAGAGACCCAGTACTTC
TRBJ2-5	TRBD2	-	TRBV7-2	CASRTSGSLETQYF	TGTGCCAGCAGGACTAGCGGGAGCTTGGAGACCCAGTACTTC
TRBJ1-1	-	once	TRBV6-5	CASSYSSRLTGTEAFF	TGTGCCAGCAGTTACTCATCGCGTCTGACTGGCACTGAAGCTTTCTTT
TRBJ2-7	-	once	TRBV15	CATSSEQETGTYEQYF	TGTGCCACCAGCAGTGAACAAGAGACAGGAACCTACGAGCAGTACTTC
TRBJ2-1	-	few	TRBV2	CASTGGAYSYNEQFF	TGTGCCAGCACCGGAGGTGCCTACTCCTACAATGAGCAGTTCTTC
TRBJ2-5	TRBD1	-	TRBV6-1	CASSRDRDETQYF	TGTGCCAGCAGCCGGGACAGGGACGAGACCCAGTACTTC
TRBJ2-7	-	-	TRBV28	CASRGQVSYEQYF	TGTGCCAGCAGGGGGCAGGTTTCCTACGAGCAGTACTTC